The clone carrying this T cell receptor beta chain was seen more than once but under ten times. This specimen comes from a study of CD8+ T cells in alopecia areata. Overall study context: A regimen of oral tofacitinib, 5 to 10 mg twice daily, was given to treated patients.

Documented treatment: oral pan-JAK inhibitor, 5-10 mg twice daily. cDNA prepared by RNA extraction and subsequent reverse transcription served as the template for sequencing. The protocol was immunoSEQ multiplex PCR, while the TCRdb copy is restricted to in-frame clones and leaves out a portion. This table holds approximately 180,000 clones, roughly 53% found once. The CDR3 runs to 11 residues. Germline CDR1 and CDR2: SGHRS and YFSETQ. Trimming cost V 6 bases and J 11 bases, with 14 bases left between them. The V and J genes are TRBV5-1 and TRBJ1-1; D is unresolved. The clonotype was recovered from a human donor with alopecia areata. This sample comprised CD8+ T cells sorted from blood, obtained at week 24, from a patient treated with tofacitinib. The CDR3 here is CASTFGREAFF. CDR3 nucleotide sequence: TGCGCCAGCACCTTCGGAAGGGAGGCTTTCTTT. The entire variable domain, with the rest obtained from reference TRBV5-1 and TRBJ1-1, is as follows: KAGVTQTPRYLIKTRGQQVTLSCSPISGHRSVSWYQQTPGQGLQFLFEYFSETQRNKGNFPGRFSGRQFSNSRSEMNVSTLELGDSALYLCASTFGREAFFGQGTRLTVV.